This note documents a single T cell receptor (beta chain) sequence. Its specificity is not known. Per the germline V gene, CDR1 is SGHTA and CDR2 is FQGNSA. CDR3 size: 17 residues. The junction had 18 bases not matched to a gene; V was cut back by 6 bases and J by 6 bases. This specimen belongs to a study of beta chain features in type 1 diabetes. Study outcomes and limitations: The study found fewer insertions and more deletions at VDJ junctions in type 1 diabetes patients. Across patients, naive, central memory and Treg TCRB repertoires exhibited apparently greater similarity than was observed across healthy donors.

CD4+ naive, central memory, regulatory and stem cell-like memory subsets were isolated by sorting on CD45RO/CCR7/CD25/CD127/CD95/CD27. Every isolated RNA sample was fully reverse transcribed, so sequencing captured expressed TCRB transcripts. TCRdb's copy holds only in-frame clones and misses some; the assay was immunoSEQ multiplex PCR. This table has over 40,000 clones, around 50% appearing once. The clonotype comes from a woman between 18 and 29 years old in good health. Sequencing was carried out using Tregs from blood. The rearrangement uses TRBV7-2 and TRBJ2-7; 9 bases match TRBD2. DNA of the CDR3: TGTGCCAGCAGTCGCCCTCAGGGGCGGGAGGGTAAAGGCGAGCAGTACTTC. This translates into CASSRPQGREGKGEQYF.